Presented here are 30 T cell receptor beta chains from one specimen sequenced in a study of shared clonotypes between healthy human individuals (dated by TCRdb to the early 2020s). Library prep was done by the immunoSEQ multiplex PCR assay. TCRdb holds this immuneACCESS table with in-frame rearrangements only. Some clones are missing; in checked studies, unresolved V genes explain under half, and the rest has no known cause. This sample comprises some 1 million clones, under 80% of them detected only once. About 1.5% of the sample is in the top ten clones. Sequenced sample: memory CD4+ T cells sorted from blood. Reading the label with the study, this specimen's cell subset or site is: CD45RA-negative fraction. The receptors derive from a man younger than 30 in good health.

A remark on this clone: The same CDR3 also results from other DNA sequences found in this sample. The chain couples TRBV5-1 to TRBJ2-3, with D unresolved. This CDR3 has 15 residues. V dropped 3 bases and J dropped 0 bases, with 11 bases sitting between them. In germline, CDR1 is SGHRS, CDR2 YFSETQ. CDR3 DNA: TGCGCCAGCAGCTCTCGTGGCGGAAGCACAGATACGCAGTATTTT. Protein: CASSSRGGSTDTQYF.

This clone was observed once. This sequence joins TRBV30 and TRBJ2-5; perhaps TRBD2 as D (6 bases). The CDR3 is 14 residues long. The V end was cut by 5 bases, the J end by 3 bases, with 16 bases between. Germline-derived CDR1 and CDR2 are GTSNPN and SVGIG (reference sequence). The CDR3 sequence is CAWGKEAGKETQYF. The CDR3 nucleotides are TGTGCCTGGGGAAAGGAGGCGGGAAAAGAGACCCAGTACTTC.

V gene TRBV6-1 combines with J gene TRBJ2-4, with D unresolved. The CDR3 loop spans 15 amino acids. Germline CDR1 reads MNHNS; CDR2 reads SASEGT. Trimming stripped 5 bases from V and 1 base from J, with 12 bases between. CDR3: CASSLSSLAKNIQYF. Here the CDR3 DNA reads TGTGCCAGCAGTCTAAGTTCCTTGGCCAAAAACATTCAGTACTTC.

The CDR3 coding sequence is TGTGCCAGCTCATCCCAACTAGCGGCCCAAGAGACCCAGTACTTC. Translated: CASSSQLAAQETQYF. V usage is TRBV18 and J usage is TRBJ2-5; TRBD2 matches 8 bases. This CDR3 contains 15 residues. Unmatched junction bases numbered 6, after V lost 5 bases and J lost 1 base. CDR1 is KGHSH, CDR2 LQKENI, per germline.

This clone was detected a few times. The chain combines TRBV9 with TRBJ2-2; tentatively, D is TRBD1 or TRBD2 (6 bases each). The CDR3 is 17 residues long. Germline V gene lookup returns CDR1 SGDLS and CDR2 YYNGEE. V gave up 1 base and J gave up 2 bases, with 15 bases separating them. The CDR3 loop reads CASSVLEGGSNTGELFF. In DNA, the CDR3 is TGTGCCAGCAGCGTACTCGAGGGGGGCTCTAACACCGGGGAGCTGTTTTTT. The full variable domain, rest sourced from reference TRBV9 and TRBJ2-2, is DSGVTQTPKHLITATGQRVTLRCSPRSGDLSVYWYQQSLDQGLQFLIQYYNGEERAKGNILERFSAQQFPDLHSELNLSSLELGDSALYFCASSVLEGGSNTGELFFGEGSRLTVL.

Written as DNA, the CDR3 is TGTGCCAGCTCCAAAAGTCGGGAGAACGGAAACACCATATATTTT. Translating it yields CASSKSRENGNTIYF. The chain uses TRBV18 and TRBJ1-3; unclear D gene. Trimming removed 6 bases at V and 4 bases at J, with 16 bases between. This CDR3 contains 15 residues. Looked up from germline, CDR1 is KGHSH and CDR2 is LQKENI.

The rearrangement joins TRBV4-3 to TRBJ2-7; 8 bases are a match to TRBD1. Germline CDR1 is LGHNA and CDR2 is YSLEER. This CDR3 region has 16 residues. The trim removed 4 bases at V and 1 base at J, leaving 9 bases unmatched. The CDR3 protein is CASSREDRDPSYEQYF. The DNA of the CDR3 is TGCGCCAGCAGCCGAGAGGACAGGGATCCGTCCTACGAGCAGTACTTC.

This clone is a singleton in its sample. V gene TRBV9 combines with J gene TRBJ1-3, with D possibly TRBD1 on 5 matching bases. The CDR3 runs 16 residues. Germline V gene data show CDR1 as SGDLS and CDR2 as YYNGEE. V was pared by 4 bases and J by 3 bases, with 17 bases between. CDR3 sequence reads: CASSYDPGIFGNTIYF. The CDR3 nucleotides read TGTGCCAGCAGCTACGACCCAGGGATTTTTGGAAACACCATATATTTT.

The chain couples TRBV18 to TRBJ2-7; D remains ambiguous. The CDR3 is made up of 12 amino acids. V was shortened by 6 bases and J by 5 bases, with 11 bases between the two germline ends. CDR1 and CDR2 from the germline V gene are KGHSH and LQKENI. The CDR3 coding sequence is TGTGCCAGCTCCACCGGCCGCGACGAGCAGTACTTC. This codes for CASSTGRDEQYF.

This clone was seen a single time. The J gene is TRBJ2-3, the V gene TRBV4-2; 9 positions agree with TRBD2. Germline V gene data show CDR1 as LGHNA and CDR2 as YNFKEQ. V was clipped by 3 bases and J by 5 bases; unmatched bases: 12. This CDR3 spans 17 amino acids. The CDR3 spells CASSHDGAGGGGDTQYF. The DNA of the CDR3 is TGTGCCAGCAGCCACGATGGAGCGGGGGGCGGGGGAGATACGCAGTATTTT.

The CDR3 spells CASSRGPFYGYTF. The CDR3 bases are TGTGCCAGCAGTAGGGGACCGTTCTATGGCTACACCTTC. The chain recombines TRBV28 with TRBJ1-2, with D possibly TRBD1 on 5 matching bases. This CDR3 is 13 amino acids long. Germline V gene data show CDR1 as MDHEN and CDR2 as SYDVKM. With 5 bases removed from V and 4 bases from J, the gap between germline ends came to 11 bases.

This clone came up a few times. V and J are TRBV27 and TRBJ1-1; D may be TRBD1 (5 bases). With 2 bases removed from V and 7 bases from J, the gap between germline ends came to 14 bases. In germline, CDR1 is MNHEY, CDR2 SMNVEV (reference sequence). There are 14 residues in the CDR3. In DNA, the CDR3 is TGTGCCAGCAGTTTAAAGGGGACCGGCTTTGAAGCTTTCTTT. This encodes CASSLKGTGFEAFF.

Points on this clone: Other DNA sequences in the sample encode the same CDR3. The chain is built from TRBV5-1 and TRBJ2-5, with 9 bases lining up with TRBD2. The CDR3 is made up of 15 amino acids. V was pared by 0 bases and J by 5 bases, with 5 bases of the junction left unmatched. From germline, CDR1 is SGHRS and CDR2 YFSETQ. The CDR3 bases are TGCGCCAGCAGCTTGGGCGGGGGGGCCGGCGAGACCCAGTACTTC. It translates to CASSLGGGAGETQYF.

This clone was seen a single time. The rearrangement links TRBV7-6 to TRBJ2-5; 15 bases are a match to TRBD2. The germline gives CDR1 SGHVS, CDR2 FNYEAQ. This CDR3 is 18 amino acids long. Trimming at V came to 2 bases and at J to 2 bases, leaving 6 bases not matched to a gene. The CDR3 sequence is CASSLRTSGRVGQETQYF. The CDR3 DNA reads TGTGCCAGCAGCTTAAGGACTAGCGGGAGGGTGGGGCAAGAGACCCAGTACTTC.

The rearrangement links TRBV6-5 to TRBJ1-2; D uncertain. The germline CDR1 and CDR2 sequences are MNHEY and SVGAGI. CDR3 length: 14 residues. Trimming stripped 6 bases from V and 4 bases from J, with 15 bases between. CDR3 sequence reads: CASRPPGGVYGYTF. DNA of the CDR3: TGTGCCAGCAGACCCCCGGGCGGGGTCTATGGCTACACCTTC.

The V call is TRBV7-2, the J call TRBJ1-3, with D hard to call. There are 13 residues in the CDR3. CDR1 SGHTA and CDR2 FQGNSA come from the germline V gene. V was trimmed by 1 base and J by 2 bases, leaving 3 bases between them. CDR3 nucleotides: TGTGCCAGCAGCTTAGAGACTGGAAACACCATATATTTT. This translates into CASSLETGNTIYF.

This clone was seen more than once but under ten times. The V gene is TRBV4-3, the J gene TRBJ2-7, with TRBD2 identical over 9 bases. Germline trimming cut 3 bases from V and 7 bases from J; bases unmatched to any gene: 13. The CDR3 loop spans 16 amino acids. Germline CDR1 LGHNA, CDR2 YSLEER. The CDR3 is CASSQNLGSGRSEQYF. The CDR3 DNA is TGCGCCAGCAGCCAGAATTTAGGTAGCGGGAGAAGTGAGCAGTACTTC.

This clone was recorded only once. The chain employs TRBV12-5 and TRBJ2-5; 7 positions agree with TRBD1. The CDR3 contains 16 residues. Germline CDR1 and CDR2: LGHNT and FRNRAP. With 0 bases clipped from V and 3 bases from J, the junction kept 7 bases outside the gene matches. CDR3 in amino acids: CASGLVLGQGEETQYF. CDR3 in DNA: TGTGCTAGTGGTTTGGTATTGGGCCAGGGGGAAGAGACCCAGTACTTC.

About this clone itself: The same CDR3 is also encoded by other DNA sequences in this sample. The chain has TRBV6-5 and TRBJ2-1; 9 bases are a match to TRBD2. CDR3 size: 15 residues. Germline assignment: CDR1 MNHEY and CDR2 SVGAGI. V lost 9 bases and J lost 6; bases outside the gene matches: 12. The CDR3 sequence: CASRSVAGGLNEQFF. In DNA, the CDR3 is TGTGCCAGTCGCTCTGTGGCGGGGGGGCTCAATGAGCAGTTCTTC.

The chain recombines TRBV6-6 with TRBJ2-3; 12 positions match TRBD2. CDR1 MNHNY and CDR2 SVGAGI come from the germline V gene (reference sequence). There are 15 residues in the CDR3. The ends lost 6 bases at V and 6 bases at J; junction bases unmatched: 7. DNA of the CDR3: TGTGCCAGCAGCCCTAGCGGGGGGGCCGTGGATACGCAGTATTTT. It is translated as CASSPSGGAVDTQYF.

J is TRBJ2-5 and V is TRBV6-5; D unresolved. CDR1 and CDR2 from the germline V gene are MNHEY and SVGAGI. V lost 0 bases, J lost 5 bases, and 7 bases lay in between. The CDR3 length is 13 residues. Written as DNA, the CDR3 is TGTGCCAGCAGTTACTCCGCTAGGGAGACCCAGTACTTC. It specifies CASSYSARETQYF.

This chain joins TRBV5-5 and TRBJ2-5, with 7 bases aligning to TRBD2. CDR3 size: 14 residues. Germline V gives CDR1 SGHKS, CDR2 YYEKEE (reference sequence). With 0 bases clipped from V and 5 bases from J, the junction kept 4 bases outside the gene matches. As DNA, the CDR3 is TGTGCCAGCAGCTTGGTCGGAGCGGGGGAGACCCAGTACTTC. As protein: CASSLVGAGETQYF.

For this clone: This specimen includes other DNA sequences encoding the same CDR3. The chain has TRBV5-1 and TRBJ2-7; D gene uncertain. The V gene's germline CDR1 is SGHRS and CDR2 YFSETQ. The CDR3 is 13 residues long. Trimming left V 1 base short and J 2 bases short, with 7 bases between. CDR3 DNA: TGCGCCAGCAGCTTGCCGGGCCCCTACGAGCAGTACTTC. Its protein product is CASSLPGPYEQYF.

J is TRBJ2-5 and V is TRBV10-2; TRBD2 agrees at 10 bases. CDR3 length: 14 amino acids. V dropped 6 bases and J dropped 7; count of bases not matched to a gene: 8. Germline V gene lookup returns CDR1 WSHSY and CDR2 SAAADI. CDR3 nucleotides: TGCGCCAGCAGCTCAGCGGGGGGGCCGGGGACCCAGTACTTC. It translates to CASSSAGGPGTQYF.

This clone was seen only a few times. The chain recombines TRBV15 with TRBJ2-3; D is ambiguous. V lost 2 bases to trimming and J lost 2 bases, with 8 bases between them. Germline lookup yields CDR1 LNHNV and CDR2 YYDKDF (reference sequence). There are 14 residues in the CDR3. CDR3 region: CATSRKDVTDTQYF. Written as DNA, the CDR3 is TGTGCCACCAGCAGAAAAGACGTCACAGATACGCAGTATTTT.

The chain recombines TRBV2 with TRBJ2-2; 7 bases agree with TRBD2. This CDR3 spans 16 amino acids. The germline V gene encodes CDR1 SNHLY and CDR2 FYNNEI. V shed 3 bases, J shed 3 bases, and the junction held 7 bases outside the gene matches. The CDR3 bases are TGTGCCAGCAGTGAGCTTGCGGGGGTTGACACCGGGGAGCTGTTTTTT. Translated: CASSELAGVDTGELFF.

This clone was recorded a few times. The gene calls are TRBV11-2 and TRBJ1-2; D is ambiguous. The V and J ends lost 5 bases and 4 bases respectively, with 11 bases between them. CDR3 size: 13 residues. From germline, CDR1 is SGHAT and CDR2 FQNNGV. CDR3 amino acids: CASSAGNVYGYTF. In nucleotides, the CDR3 is TGTGCCAGCAGCGCCGGGAACGTCTATGGCTACACCTTC.

The J gene is TRBJ2-3, the V gene TRBV5-1; D may be TRBD1 (7 bases). The length of the CDR3 is 15 residues. Germline V gives CDR1 SGHRS, CDR2 YFSETQ. V dropped 0 bases and J dropped 4 bases, with 12 bases sitting between them. CDR3 sequence: CASSLDSGGPDTQYF. The CDR3 region has the DNA TGCGCCAGCAGCTTGGATTCAGGGGGGCCAGATACGCAGTATTTT. Filled out from reference TRBV5-1 and TRBJ2-3, the complete variable domain reads KAGVTQTPRYLIKTRGQQVTLSCSPISGHRSVSWYQQTPGQGLQFLFEYFSETQRNKGNFPGRFSGRQFSNSRSEMNVSTLELGDSALYLCASSLDSGGPDTQYFGPGTRLTVL.

The chain recombines TRBV6-5 with TRBJ1-6, with D tentatively TRBD1 (6 bases). The CDR3 covers 13 residues. Trimming removed 6 bases at V and 4 bases at J, with 7 bases between. CDR1 and CDR2 from the germline V gene are MNHEY and SVGAGI. The CDR3 reads CASSGQYNSPLHF. The CDR3 DNA reads as TGTGCCAGCAGCGGACAGTATAATTCACCCCTCCACTTT.

The chain carries TRBV10-3 and TRBJ2-3; D might be TRBD1 (5 bases). CDR3 size: 16 residues. CDR1 is ENHRY, CDR2 SYGVKD, per germline. Between the trimmed V and J ends, which lost 2 bases and 0 bases, there was a span of 12 bases. Here the CDR3 reads CAISETQAASTDTQYF. In DNA, the CDR3 is TGTGCCATCAGTGAGACACAGGCTGCTAGCACAGATACGCAGTATTTT.